A selection of T cell receptor beta chains follows, all from one sample in a study of T cell responses to AZD1222 COVID-19 vaccine. Profiling relied on immunoSEQ multiplex PCR, and the TCRdb table lists in-frame clones only, not all of them. The sample contains tens of thousands of clones, less than 85% of which appear only once. This specimen was peripheral blood, taken on day 0 of AZD1222 vaccination. The receptors shown here come from an adult in good health. The CDR3 runs from the conserved cysteine through the conserved F or W. The D gene is left open where the match is weak. Not every row has a clone size; where given, it reads once, few, many or a size class.

V gene	D gene	clone size	J gene	CDR3 DNA	CDR3 protein
TRBV6-5	-	few	TRBJ1-1	TGTGCCAGCAGAAGGGACTCCATGAACACTGAAGCTTTCTTT	CASRRDSMNTEAFF
TRBV19	-	-	TRBJ1-5	TGTGCCAGTAGTATGATGGGGGACTATAGCAATCAGCCCCAGCATTTT	CASSMMGDYSNQPQHF
TRBV28	-	-	TRBJ2-7	TGTGCCAGCAGGGCCATTTACGGTCTCGAGCAGTACTTC	CASRAIYGLEQYF
TRBV6-5	-	few	TRBJ1-1	TGTGCCAGCAGTTCCTTCGGCCTGAGTTTTGGAGCTTTCTTT	CASSSFGLSFGAFF
TRBV6-1	TRBD1	-	TRBJ1-2	TGTGCCAGCAGTGAAGCACGCGGGACAGGGGACCCCTTTAACTATGGCTACACCTTC	CASSEARGTGDPFNYGYTF
TRBV7-6	-	-	TRBJ1-1	TGTGCCAGCAGCTTCTCCAGCGGGACTGAAGCTTTCTTT	CASSFSSGTEAFF
TRBV25-1	-	-	TRBJ1-1	TGTGCCAGCAAGTCTAGCACTGAAGCTTTCTTT	CASKSSTEAFF
TRBV10-2	TRBD2	-	TRBJ2-1	TGCGCCAGCAAGTTTGAGCGGGGGGATTACAATGAGCAGTTCTTC	CASKFERGDYNEQFF
TRBV29-1	TRBD1	-	TRBJ1-2	TGCAGCGTTGTTGACAGGGGGCTTCCTAACTATGGCTACACCTTC	CSVVDRGLPNYGYTF
TRBV6-4	-	-	TRBJ2-3	TGTGCCAGCAGTGACTCCTTCGAGGGGGGTAGCACAGATACGCAGTATTTT	CASSDSFEGGSTDTQYF
TRBV11-2	-	-	TRBJ2-7	TGTGCCAGCAGCTTAACGGGGCCACGCTACGAGCAGTACTTC	CASSLTGPRYEQYF
TRBV7-9	-	-	TRBJ1-2	TGTGCCAGCAGCTTAGATCCGCCGGGCTCGGGCTACACCTTC	CASSLDPPGSGYTF
TRBV15	TRBD1	-	TRBJ2-2	TGTGCCACCAGCTACGGACAGGTATCAGGGGAGCTGTTTTTT	CATSYGQVSGELFF
TRBV7-3	TRBD2	-	TRBJ2-2	TGTGCCAGCAGCTTATTTGGGACTAGCGGAACCGGGGAGCTGTTTTTT	CASSLFGTSGTGELFF
TRBV6-5	-	-	TRBJ1-4	TGTGCCAGCAGTTACTCGCGGGGGAGGGAAAAACTGTTTTTT	CASSYSRGREKLFF
TRBV24-1	-	-	TRBJ2-1	TGTGCCACCAGTAAAGGGCCTGACAATGAGCAGTTCTTC	CATSKGPDNEQFF
TRBV7-9	TRBD2	-	TRBJ2-7	TGTGCCAGCAGCTGGGGACTAGCGGGAGGGACCTACGAGCAGTACTTC	CASSWGLAGGTYEQYF
TRBV6-1	-	-	TRBJ2-5	TGTGCCAGCAGTGAATGGACCAGGCAAGAGACCCAGTACTTC	CASSEWTRQETQYF
TRBV3-1/TRBV3-2	-	-	TRBJ1-1	TGTGCCAGCAGCACGCCCCCGGGCGCGGCTTTCTTT	CASSTPPGAAFF
TRBV3-1/TRBV3-2	TRBD1	-	TRBJ1-3	TGTGCCAGCAGCAGGGGGCCTGGAAACACCATATATTTT	CASSRGPGNTIYF
TRBV6-1	-	-	TRBJ1-1	TGTGCCAGCAGTGAAAATTGGGGGCACCAGGGTGAAGCTTTCTTT	CASSENWGHQGEAFF
TRBV6-1	-	-	TRBJ1-2	TGTGCCAGCAGCTTACCCGACAGTTATGGCTACACCTTC	CASSLPDSYGYTF
TRBV2	-	once	TRBJ1-5	TGTGCCAGCAGTGACTGGCAGGGCAGCAATCAGCCCCAGCATTTT	CASSDWQGSNQPQHF
TRBV7-2	-	-	TRBJ1-2	TGTGCCAGCAGCTTACGGGGGCCGACCTATGGCTACACCTTC	CASSLRGPTYGYTF
TRBV6-5	TRBD2	-	TRBJ2-7	TGTGCCAGCCGGGGAGGGGTGGGACTAGAGCAGTACTTC	CASRGGVGLEQYF
TRBV6-5	TRBD1	-	TRBJ2-3	TGTGCCAGCAGTCGACAGGGACGAACAGATACGCAGTATTTT	CASSRQGRTDTQYF
TRBV27	TRBD1	few	TRBJ2-7	TGTGCCAGCAGCCCGGGACAGGGGGTTTCGGGGGAGCAGTACTTC	CASSPGQGVSGEQYF
TRBV10-3	-	once	TRBJ1-4	TGTGCCATCAGTGACTTCGGGGCCAGGGATTTAGAAAAACTGTTTTTT	CAISDFGARDLEKLFF
TRBV2	-	-	TRBJ2-7	TGTGCCAGCAAGAGCTCCTACGAGCAGTACTTC	CASKSSYEQYF
TRBV11-2	-	-	TRBJ1-2	TGTGCCAGCAGACCCGGAACGGGGGGAAAGGAGGATGGCTACACCTTC	CASRPGTGGKEDGYTF
TRBV11-2	-	-	TRBJ2-1	TGTGCCAGCAGCCTGCGTCAACTTCTAGCCAATGAGCAGTTCTTC	CASSLRQLLANEQFF
TRBV7-3	TRBD1	-	TRBJ2-2	TGTGCCAGCAGCTTATTGGGACAGGGGGCCGGGGAGCTGTTTTTT	CASSLLGQGAGELFF
TRBV6-5	TRBD1	-	TRBJ2-2	TGTGCCAGCAGTTACTCTGGGACAGGGGCCGGGGAGCTGTTTTTT	CASSYSGTGAGELFF
TRBV6-5	-	-	TRBJ1-1	TGTGCCAGCAGAACAGGGTCCTCAATGAACACTGAAGCTTTCTTT	CASRTGSSMNTEAFF
TRBV28	-	-	TRBJ1-1	TGTGCCAGCATCACGCCAGGCCAGAACACTGAAGCTTTCTTT	CASITPGQNTEAFF
TRBV6-1	-	-	TRBJ1-6	TGTGCCAGCAGTGAACGTGGGAGCTCCTATAATTCACCCCTCCACTTT	CASSERGSSYNSPLHF
TRBV10-1	-	-	TRBJ2-1	TGCGCCAGCAGTGAGCCGGGCCATGAGCAGTTCTTC	CASSEPGHEQFF
TRBV14	-	once	TRBJ1-5	TGTGCCAGCAGCCAAGGAGGGGGGACCAATCAGCCCCAGCATTTT	CASSQGGGTNQPQHF
TRBV5-1	TRBD1	-	TRBJ2-2	TGCGCCAGCAGCTCTTACCGACCGGGACAGGGGAACACCGGGGAGCTGTTTTTT	CASSSYRPGQGNTGELFF
TRBV11-1	-	-	TRBJ2-7	TGTGCCAGCAGCTTGGGTGACGAGCAGTACTTC	CASSLGDEQYF
TRBV27	TRBD1	once	TRBJ1-2	TGTGCCAGCAGCCCCCGGGGGACAGGGGGCTGGGCCTATGGCTACACCTTC	CASSPRGTGGWAYGYTF
TRBV7-2	-	-	TRBJ1-3	TGTGCCAGCAGCTCGATCGGAAACACCATATATTTT	CASSSIGNTIYF
TRBV27	TRBD1	-	TRBJ1-1	TGTGCCAGCAGTTTAAGGGGGCGGAACACTGAAGCTTTCTTT	CASSLRGRNTEAFF
TRBV18	-	-	TRBJ1-1	TGTGCCAGCTCACCCCTTACTACAGGGAACACTGAAGCTTTCTTT	CASSPLTTGNTEAFF
TRBV18	-	-	TRBJ1-4	TGTGCCAGCTCACCATTCATGGCTGCAACTAATGAAAAACTGTTTTTT	CASSPFMAATNEKLFF
TRBV19	-	-	TRBJ1-4	TGTGCCAGTAGGATCACGTGGACTAATGAAAAACTGTTTTTT	CASRITWTNEKLFF
TRBV27	-	-	TRBJ2-3	TGTGCCACCCTTCCGCCGGACACAGATACGCAGTATTTT	CATLPPDTDTQYF
TRBV5-1	TRBD2	-	TRBJ2-1	TGCGCCAGCAGCTTCAGTCGAGCGGGAGGGGATGAGCAGTTCTTC	CASSFSRAGGDEQFF
TRBV6-4	-	-	TRBJ1-5	TGTGCCAGCAGTTCGGGGCCCAATCAGCCCCAGCATTTT	CASSSGPNQPQHF
TRBV11-2	-	-	TRBJ2-3	TGTGCCAGCAGCTTAATTACTCCGGGAGCGATGACAGATACGCAGTATTTT	CASSLITPGAMTDTQYF
TRBV29-1	-	-	TRBJ1-2	TGCAGCGTTGATTCTGGAACGGGTGGCTACACCTTC	CSVDSGTGGYTF